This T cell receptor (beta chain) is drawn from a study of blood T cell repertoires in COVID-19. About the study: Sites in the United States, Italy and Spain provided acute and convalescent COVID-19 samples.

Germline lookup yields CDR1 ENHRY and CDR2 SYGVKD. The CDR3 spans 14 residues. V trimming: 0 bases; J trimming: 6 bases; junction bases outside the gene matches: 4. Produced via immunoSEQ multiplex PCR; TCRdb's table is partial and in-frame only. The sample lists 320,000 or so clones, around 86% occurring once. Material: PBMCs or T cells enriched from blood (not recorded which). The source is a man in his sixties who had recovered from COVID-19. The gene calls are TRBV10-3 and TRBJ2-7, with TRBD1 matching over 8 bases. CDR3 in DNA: TGTGCCATCAGTGAGTCGCAACAGGGGGGCGAGCAGTACTTC. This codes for CAISESQQGGEQYF.